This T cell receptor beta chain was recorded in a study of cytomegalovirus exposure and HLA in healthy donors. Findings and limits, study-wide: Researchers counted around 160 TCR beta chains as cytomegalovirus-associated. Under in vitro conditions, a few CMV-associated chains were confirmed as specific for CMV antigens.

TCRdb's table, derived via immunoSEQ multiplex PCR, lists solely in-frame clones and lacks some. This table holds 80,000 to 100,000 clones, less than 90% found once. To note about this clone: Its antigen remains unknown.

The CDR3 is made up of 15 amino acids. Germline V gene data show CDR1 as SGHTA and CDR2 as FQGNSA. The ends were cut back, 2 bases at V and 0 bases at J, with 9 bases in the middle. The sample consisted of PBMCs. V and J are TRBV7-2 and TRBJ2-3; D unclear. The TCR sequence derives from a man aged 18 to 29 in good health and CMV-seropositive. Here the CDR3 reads CASSLTWLSTDTQYF. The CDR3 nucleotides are TGTGCCAGCAGCTTAACATGGCTTAGCACAGATACGCAGTATTTT.